This T cell receptor beta chain was retrieved from a study of radiation and T cells in renal cell carcinoma. Study-wide results and limits: From baseline, blood top tumor clonotypes peaked at 2 weeks post-radiation.

On this clone: Its antigen is still unknown.

Stated time point: blood 4 weeks post-SBRT, at nephrectomy. Noted treatment: 15 Gy SBRT to primary tumor, nephrectomy 4 weeks later. Nephrectomy followed 15 Gy stereotactic body radiation by 4 weeks. Radiation-treated patients gave blood at baseline, week 2 and week 4. Clear cell pathology was present in this patient's renal cell carcinoma. The assay was immunoSEQ multiplex PCR, and TCRdb's table has in-frame clones only and misses some. Among about 74,000 clones listed, roughly nine tenths were seen once. CDR1 is LNHDA and CDR2 is SQIVND in the germline V gene (reference sequence). V trimming: 5 bases; J trimming: 6 bases; junction bases outside the gene matches: 8. CDR3 length: 14 amino acids.

The V call is TRBV19, the J call TRBJ2-3; 7 bases line up with TRBD2. This TCR derives from a woman aged 65 to 85 with renal cell carcinoma. This material consisted of blood, taken from a patient whose treatment included radiotherapy and nephrectomy. CDR3 in amino acids: CASSLGGGPDTQYF. The DNA for the CDR3 is TGTGCCAGTAGTCTTGGGGGGGGACCTGATACGCAGTATTTT.